Included here is one T cell receptor beta chain sequence, with context. The sample comes from a study of T cells expressing NK-cell markers. TCRdb processed the 5' RACE reads again and assigns one entry to each CDR3 protein, with no DNA. This repertoire includes a few hundred thousand distinct CDR3 sequences. CDR3 length: 12 amino acids. Germline V gene data show CDR1 as DFQATT and CDR2 as SNEGSKA (reference sequence). Sequenced material: blood T cells: a sorted CD56 or NKG2C T cell subset, CD4+ or CD8+ T cells, or bulk PBMC T cells (not recorded which). This clonotype was obtained from a young man in good health. The V and J genes are TRBV20-1 and TRBJ2-1. CDR3 sequence: CSARRVVDEQFF.